This TCR beta chain was documented in a study of beta chain features in type 1 diabetes. General study findings and limits: Type 1 diabetes patients showed a moderate but significant shortening of TCRB CDR3s in all four CD4+ subsets.

In regard to this clone: What it binds is not known.

Losses at the gene ends were 6 bases for V and 0 bases for J; bases not matched to a gene: 6. CDR3 size: 15 residues. In germline, CDR1 is MNHEY, CDR2 SVGAGI. The isolated RNA, all of it, was reverse transcribed, so expressed TCRB transcripts were what got sequenced. Profiling relied on immunoSEQ multiplex PCR, and the TCRdb table lists in-frame clones only, not all of them. The sample gives 95,000 to 150,000 clones, 17% of which show up once; around 2.5% is in the top ten. The sequenced sample consisted of central memory CD4+ T cells from blood. The chain carries TRBV6-5 and TRBJ2-3; 7 bases are a match to TRBD1. The clonotype comes from a man younger than 30 with type 1 diabetes. CDR3 in amino acids: CASSRRQGSTDTQYF. The CDR3 DNA reads as TGTGCCAGCAGCCGCCGACAGGGAAGCACAGATACGCAGTATTTT.